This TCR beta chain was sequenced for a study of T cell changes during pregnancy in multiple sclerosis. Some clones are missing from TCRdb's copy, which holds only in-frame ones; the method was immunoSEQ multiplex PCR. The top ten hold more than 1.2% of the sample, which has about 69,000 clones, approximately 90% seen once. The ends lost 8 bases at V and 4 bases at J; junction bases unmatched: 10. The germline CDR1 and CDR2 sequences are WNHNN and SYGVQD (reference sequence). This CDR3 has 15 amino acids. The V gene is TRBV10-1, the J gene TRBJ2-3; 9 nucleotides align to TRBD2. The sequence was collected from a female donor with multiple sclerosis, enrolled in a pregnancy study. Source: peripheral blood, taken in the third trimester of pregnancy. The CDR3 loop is CASSSSGDGADTQYF. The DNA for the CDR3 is TGCGCCAGCTCTTCTAGCGGGGACGGAGCAGATACGCAGTATTTT.